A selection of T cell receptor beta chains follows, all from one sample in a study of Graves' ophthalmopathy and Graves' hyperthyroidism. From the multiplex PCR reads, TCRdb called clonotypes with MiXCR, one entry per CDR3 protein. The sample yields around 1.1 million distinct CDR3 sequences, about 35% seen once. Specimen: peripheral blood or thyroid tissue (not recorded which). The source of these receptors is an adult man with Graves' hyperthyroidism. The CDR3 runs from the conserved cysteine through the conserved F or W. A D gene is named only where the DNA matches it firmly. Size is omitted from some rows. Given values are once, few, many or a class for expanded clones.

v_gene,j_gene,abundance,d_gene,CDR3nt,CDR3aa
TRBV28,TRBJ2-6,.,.,TGTGCCAGCAGTTTACGGGGGGACAGCCTCTCTGGGGCCAACGTCCTGACTTTC,CASSLRGDSLSGANVLTF
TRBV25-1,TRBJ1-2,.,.,TGTGCCAGCGTTGGCGGCTATGGCTACACCTTC,CASVGGYGYTF
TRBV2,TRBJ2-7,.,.,TGTGCCAGCAGTGAGAGCAATCAGCCCCAGCAGTACTTC,CASSESNQPQQYF
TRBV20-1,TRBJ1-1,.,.,TGCAGTGCTAGGTATGGGGGGTTGAACACTGAAGCTTTCTTT,CSARYGGLNTEAFF
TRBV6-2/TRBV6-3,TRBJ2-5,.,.,TGTGCCAGCAGGAACGCGGGGGAGACCCAGTACTTC,CASRNAGETQYF
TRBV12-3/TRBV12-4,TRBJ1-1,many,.,TGTGCCAGCACCACTGAGGCGATGGTCACTGAAGCTTTCTTT,CASTTEAMVTEAFF
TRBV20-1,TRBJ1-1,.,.,TGCAGTGCTAGCCCGGGTGCGGCTAACACTGAAGCTTTCTTT,CSASPGAANTEAFF
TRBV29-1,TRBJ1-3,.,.,TGCAGCGTTGAAGGTTCGGGAAACACCATATATTTT,CSVEGSGNTIYF
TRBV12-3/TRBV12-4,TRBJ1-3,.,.,TGTGCCAGCAGGTACGGGGGAAACACCATATATTTT,CASRYGGNTIYF
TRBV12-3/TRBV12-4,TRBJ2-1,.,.,TGTGCCAGCAGTTACGGACGAAATGAGCAGTTCTTC,CASSYGRNEQFF
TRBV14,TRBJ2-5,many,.,TGTGCCAGCAGCCCTACCGGATTAGTCGGAGAGACCCAGTACTTC,CASSPTGLVGETQYF
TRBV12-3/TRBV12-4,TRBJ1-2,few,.,TGTGCCAGCAGTTTGCTTCGGTCAGGGGTAGGTGGCTACACCTTC,CASSLLRSGVGGYTF
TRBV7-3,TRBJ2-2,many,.,TGTGCCATATCAATCGGGGAGCTGTTTTTT,CAISIGELFF
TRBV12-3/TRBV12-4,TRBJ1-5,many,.,TGTGCCAGCAGTTTATCAGAGTCTCAGCCCCAGCATTTT,CASSLSESQPQHF
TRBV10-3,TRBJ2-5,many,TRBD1,TGTGCCACTCGACGGGGACAGCCCCAAGAGACCCAGTACTTC,CATRRGQPQETQYF
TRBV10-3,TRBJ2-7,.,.,TGTGCCATCAGTGAGTACTCGGACAGACAATCCTTTTTGTACGAGCAGTACTTC,CAISEYSDRQSFLYEQYF
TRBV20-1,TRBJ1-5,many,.,TGCAGTGCTACTCGGGGCAATCAGCCCCAGCATTTT,CSATRGNQPQHF
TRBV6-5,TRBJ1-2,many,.,TGTGCCAGCAGTTACTCGGGCACTAACTATGGCTACACCTTC,CASSYSGTNYGYTF
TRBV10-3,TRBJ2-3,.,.,TGTGCCACCAATCCGCGCGAGCACACAGATACGCAGTATTTT,CATNPREHTDTQYF
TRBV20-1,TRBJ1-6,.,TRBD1,TGCAGTGCTAGAACACAGGGGTTAGGACCCCTCCACTTT,CSARTQGLGPLHF
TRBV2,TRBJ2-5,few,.,TGTGCCAGCAGCCTCGGGGCCAGGGTGGAGACCCAGTACTTC,CASSLGARVETQYF
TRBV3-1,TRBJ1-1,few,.,TGTGCCAGCAGCTTACCTCAGGCAAGCACTGAAGCTTTCTTT,CASSLPQASTEAFF
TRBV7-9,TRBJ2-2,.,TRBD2,TGTGCCAGCAGCTCCCAGGGCGGGGGGCACACCGGGGAGCTGTTTTTT,CASSSQGGGHTGELFF
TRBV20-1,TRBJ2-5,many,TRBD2,TGCAGTGCTAGAGATCGGGGGGTACTAGCGGGAGGAGAGACCCAGTACTTC,CSARDRGVLAGGETQYF
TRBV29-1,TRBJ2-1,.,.,TGCAGCGGTGTGGGAGCGGAACGGCGCAATGAGCAGTTCTTC,CSGVGAERRNEQFF
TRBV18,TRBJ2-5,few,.,TGTGCCAGCTCCGTATCGGGGGCGCCGACGGATGGGATCCAGTACTTC,CASSVSGAPTDGIQYF
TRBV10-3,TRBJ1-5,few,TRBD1,TGTGCCAGCAGCTTGGCCGGGACAGGGGGCAGTCAGCCCCAGCATTTT,CASSLAGTGGSQPQHF
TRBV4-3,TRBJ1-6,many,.,TGCGCCAGCAGCCAAGGTACGGGACCAGGTGTGATGCCCCTCCACTTT,CASSQGTGPGVMPLHF
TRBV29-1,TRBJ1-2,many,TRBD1,TGCAGCGTTAGAAGGGACAGGGGGAGCTATGGCTACACCTTC,CSVRRDRGSYGYTF
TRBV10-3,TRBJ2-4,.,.,TGTGCCATCAGTGAGTCAGGGTTAGCCAAAAACATTCAGTACTTC,CAISESGLAKNIQYF
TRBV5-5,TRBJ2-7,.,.,TGTGCCAGCAGCTTGTTCACCGGGATAGGGAGCGAGCAGTACTTC,CASSLFTGIGSEQYF
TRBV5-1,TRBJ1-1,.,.,TGCACCAGCAGCACCGGACCGAACACTGAAGCTTTCTTT,CTSSTGPNTEAFF
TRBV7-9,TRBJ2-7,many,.,TGTGCCAGCAGTCTCATCCGGGCCCTGCCCTACGAGCAGTACTTC,CASSLIRALPYEQYF
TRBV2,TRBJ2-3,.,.,TGTGCCAGCAGGAACACTCGGGCTAGCACAGATACGCAGTATTTT,CASRNTRASTDTQYF
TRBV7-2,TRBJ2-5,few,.,TGTGCCAGCAGCAAAGGGGGGCCAGGGGGAGAGACCCAGTACTTC,CASSKGGPGGETQYF
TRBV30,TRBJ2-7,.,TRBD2,TGTGCCTGGAAAGTCGCGACTAGCGTCCACGAGCAGTACTTC,CAWKVATSVHEQYF
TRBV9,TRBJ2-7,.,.,TGTGCCAGCAGCCAGCCGGGGTCCGGTTACTACGAGCAGTACTTC,CASSQPGSGYYEQYF
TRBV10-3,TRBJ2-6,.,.,TGTGCCATCAGGGAGAGGACAGATTTC,CAIRERTDF
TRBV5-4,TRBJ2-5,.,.,TGTGCCAGCACGGACAGCCAAGAGACCCAGTACTTC,CASTDSQETQYF
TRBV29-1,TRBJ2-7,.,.,TGCAGCGTACCGCGGAGGGGGGGCGAGCAGTACTTC,CSVPRRGGEQYF
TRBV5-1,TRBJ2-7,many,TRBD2,TGCGCCAGCAGCTTGACGGGACTAGCGGGCATTTCAACCTACGAGCAGTACTTC,CASSLTGLAGISTYEQYF
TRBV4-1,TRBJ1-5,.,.,TGCGCCAGCAGCCAACCGGTCGCAGGAAGGGGACAGCCCCAGCATTTT,CASSQPVAGRGQPQHF
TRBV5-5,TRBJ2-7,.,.,TGTGCCAGCAGTCCCCCTACAGGGTTGCGCTCCTACGAGCAGTACTTC,CASSPPTGLRSYEQYF
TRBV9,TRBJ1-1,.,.,TGTGCCAGCAGTGAATTCCGGGGAGTCGCCTCAGCCACTGAAGCTTTCTTT,CASSEFRGVASATEAFF
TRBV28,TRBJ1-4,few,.,TGTGCCAGCAGCTCAGGGGATGCAACTAATGAAAAACTGTTTTTT,CASSSGDATNEKLFF
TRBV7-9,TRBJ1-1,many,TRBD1,TGTGCCAGCAGCCGGACAGGGTCTGAGAACACTGAAGCTTTCTTT,CASSRTGSENTEAFF
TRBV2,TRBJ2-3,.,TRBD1,TGTGCCAGCAGAGAGACAGGGCACAACACAGATACGCAGTATTTT,CASRETGHNTDTQYF